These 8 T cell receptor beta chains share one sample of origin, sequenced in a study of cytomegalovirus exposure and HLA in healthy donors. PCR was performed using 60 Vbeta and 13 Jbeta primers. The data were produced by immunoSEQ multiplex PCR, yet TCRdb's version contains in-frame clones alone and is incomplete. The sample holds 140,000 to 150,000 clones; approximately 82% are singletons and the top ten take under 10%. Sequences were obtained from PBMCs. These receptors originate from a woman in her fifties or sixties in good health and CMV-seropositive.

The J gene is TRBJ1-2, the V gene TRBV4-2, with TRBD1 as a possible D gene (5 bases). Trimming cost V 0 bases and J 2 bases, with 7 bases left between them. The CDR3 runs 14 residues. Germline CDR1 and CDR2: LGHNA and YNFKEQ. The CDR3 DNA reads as TGTGCCAGCAGCCAAGAGACAGTCAACTATGGCTACACCTTC. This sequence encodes CASSQETVNYGYTF.

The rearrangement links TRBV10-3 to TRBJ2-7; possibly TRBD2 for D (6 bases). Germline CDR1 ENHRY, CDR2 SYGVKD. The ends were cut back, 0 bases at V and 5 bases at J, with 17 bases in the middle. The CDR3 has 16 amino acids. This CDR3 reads CAISESGGAGLDEQYF. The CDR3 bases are TGTGCCATCAGTGAGTCTGGCGGGGCTGGGCTGGACGAGCAGTACTTC.

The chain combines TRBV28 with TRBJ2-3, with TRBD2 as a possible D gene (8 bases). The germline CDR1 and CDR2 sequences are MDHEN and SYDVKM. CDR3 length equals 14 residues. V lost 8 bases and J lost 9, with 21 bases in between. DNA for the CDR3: TGTGCCAGCCTGCAATCGGGAGGGGGCCCCACGCAGTATTTT. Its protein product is CASLQSGGGPTQYF.

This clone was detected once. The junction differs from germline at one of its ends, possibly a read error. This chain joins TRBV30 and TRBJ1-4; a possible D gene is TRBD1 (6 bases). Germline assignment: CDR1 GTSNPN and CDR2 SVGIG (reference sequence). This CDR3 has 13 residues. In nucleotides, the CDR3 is TGTGCCTGGAGCCCAAGGAACGGACAGCCCGCCTGTTTT. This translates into CAWSPRNGQPACF.

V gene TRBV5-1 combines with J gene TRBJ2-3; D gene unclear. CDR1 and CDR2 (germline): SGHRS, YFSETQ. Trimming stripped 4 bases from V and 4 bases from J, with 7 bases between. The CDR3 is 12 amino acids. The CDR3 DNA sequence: TGCGCCAGCAGCAAAGAGGCAGATACGCAGTATTTT. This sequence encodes CASSKEADTQYF.

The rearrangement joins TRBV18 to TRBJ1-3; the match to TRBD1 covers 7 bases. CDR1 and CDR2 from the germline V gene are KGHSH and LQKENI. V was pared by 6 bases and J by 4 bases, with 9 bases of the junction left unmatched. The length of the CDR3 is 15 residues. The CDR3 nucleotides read TGTGCCAGCTCCCGGACAGGTGAGCAAGGAAACACCATATATTTT. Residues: CASSRTGEQGNTIYF.

CDR3 coding DNA: TGTGCCAGCAGCCGACAGAGCTCCTACGAGCAGTACTTC. This codes for CASSRQSSYEQYF. The rearrangement links TRBV7-6 to TRBJ2-7, with D maybe TRBD1 (5 bases). This CDR3 is 13 amino acids long. Trimming stripped 5 bases from V and 0 bases from J, with 8 bases between. Per germline, CDR1 SGHVS and CDR2 FNYEAQ. The full variable domain, in which reference TRBV7-6 and TRBJ2-7 provide the parts outside the CDR3, is GAGVSQSPRYKVTKRGQDVALRCDPISGHVSLYWYRQALGQGPEFLTYFNYEAQQDKSGLPNDRFSAERPEGSISTLTIQRTEQRDSAMYRCASSRQSSYEQYFGPGTRLTVT.

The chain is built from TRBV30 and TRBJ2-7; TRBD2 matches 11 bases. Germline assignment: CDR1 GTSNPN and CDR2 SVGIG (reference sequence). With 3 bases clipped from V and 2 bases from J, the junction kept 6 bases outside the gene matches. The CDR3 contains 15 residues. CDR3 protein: CAWSYGTSGAYEQYF. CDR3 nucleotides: TGTGCCTGGAGCTATGGGACTAGCGGAGCCTACGAGCAGTACTTC.